These T cell receptor beta chains were read from a single sample in a study of shared clonotypes between healthy human individuals. The table came from immunoSEQ multiplex PCR; TCRdb's copy has only in-frame clones and leaves some out. The table has millions of clones, over 90% seen once. Specimen: naive CD4+ T cells from PBMCs. The receptors were sampled from a man between 18 and 29 years old in good health. Some clones in this sample may be carry-over from other donors' samples. Each CDR3 is given with its conserved first and last residue. D genes are given only for firm matches. A row's size may be missing; if present it is once, few, many or a size class.

NA | TRBJ2-7 | 18 | TRBV27 | TRBD2 | CASSSLAGAPRSSYEQYF | TGTGCCAGCAGTTCGCTAGCGGGAGCTCCCCGTTCCTCCTACGAGCAGTACTTC
NA | TRBJ2-6 | 15 | TRBV5-5 | NA | CASSQTLTGANVLTF | TGTGCCAGCAGCCAAACCCTAACCGGGGCCAACGTCCTGACTTTC
NA | TRBJ2-1 | 15 | TRBV10-3 | TRBD2 | CAISVGTSGIAEQFF | TGTGCCATCAGTGTTGGTACTAGCGGGATTGCTGAGCAGTTCTTC
once | TRBJ2-5 | 18 | TRBV5-1 | TRBD2 | CASSFQPSSGRAGETQYF | TGCGCCAGCAGCTTCCAACCCTCTAGCGGGAGGGCCGGTGAGACCCAGTACTTC
NA | TRBJ2-2 | 17 | TRBV7-2 | NA | CASSSKGHLGGTGELFF | TGTGCCAGCAGCTCAAAGGGACACCTGGGTGGAACCGGGGAGCTGTTTTTT
NA | TRBJ2-7 | 13 | TRBV10-3 | NA | CAMAGPHSGEQYF | TGTGCCATGGCGGGGCCTCACTCGGGCGAGCAGTACTTC
NA | TRBJ1-2 | 14 | TRBV27 | NA | CASSPWAANYGYTF | TGTGCCAGCAGCCCCTGGGCGGCGAACTATGGCTACACCTTC
NA | TRBJ1-1 | 13 | TRBV6-1 | NA | CASSPRGNTEAFF | TGTGCCAGCAGTCCGAGGGGGAACACTGAAGCTTTCTTT
NA | TRBJ2-5 | 15 | TRBV5-1 | NA | CASSLAPGHGETQYF | TGCGCCAGCAGCTTGGCCCCGGGGCATGGAGAGACCCAGTACTTC
NA | TRBJ2-6 | 18 | TRBV9 | TRBD1 | CASSVGQGTPSGANVLTF | TGTGCCAGCAGCGTGGGACAGGGGACTCCCTCTGGGGCCAACGTCCTGACTTTC
NA | TRBJ2-4 | 14 | TRBV6-1 | NA | CASGDRIAKNIQYF | TGTGCCAGCGGCGACAGGATAGCCAAAAACATTCAGTACTTC
NA | TRBJ2-3 | 15 | TRBV28 | NA | CASSFSKVSTDTQYF | TGTGCCAGCAGTTTCTCGAAAGTTAGCACAGATACGCAGTATTTT
NA | TRBJ2-7 | 12 | TRBV27 | TRBD2 | CASGGRANEQYF | TGTGCCTCGGGCGGGAGGGCCAACGAGCAGTACTTC
NA | TRBJ2-7 | 14 | TRBV27 | NA | CASSYTPRTGEQYF | TGTGCCAGCAGTTACACTCCGAGGACGGGCGAGCAGTACTTC
NA | TRBJ1-3 | 15 | TRBV18 | NA | CASSPETGAGNTIYF | TGTGCCAGCTCACCAGAGACAGGAGCTGGAAACACCATATATTTT
NA | TRBJ1-2 | 14 | TRBV7-2 | TRBD1 | CASSYQGANYGYTF | TGTGCCAGCAGCTATCAGGGGGCTAACTATGGCTACACCTTC
NA | TRBJ1-2 | 12 | TRBV30 | TRBD1 | CAWSTTGDGYTF | TGTGCCTGGAGTACGACAGGGGATGGCTACACCTTC
NA | TRBJ2-7 | 15 | TRBV5-6 | NA | CASSLVGQSTYEQYF | TGTGCCAGCAGCTTGGTAGGACAATCGACCTACGAGCAGTACTTC
NA | TRBJ1-1 | 15 | TRBV6-5 | TRBD1 | CASSLGGLGNTEAFF | TGTGCCAGCAGTCTAGGGGGCCTCGGGAACACTGAAGCTTTCTTT
NA | TRBJ1-1 | 15 | TRBV5-4 | TRBD1 | CASSLIGSGGSWAFF | TGTGCCAGCAGCTTGATAGGCTCAGGGGGCTCTTGGGCTTTCTTT
NA | TRBJ2-1 | 13 | TRBV28 | NA | CASSFNSYNEQFF | TGTGCCAGCAGTTTTAACAGCTACAATGAGCAGTTCTTC
NA | TRBJ2-2 | 13 | TRBV28 | NA | CASSSTGLGELFF | TGTGCCAGCAGTTCGACCGGACTCGGGGAGCTGTTTTTT
NA | TRBJ2-7 | 15 | TRBV28 | TRBD1 | CASSRDSPPADEQYF | TGTGCCAGCAGTCGGGACAGTCCTCCCGCAGACGAGCAGTACTTC
NA | TRBJ2-7 | 14 | TRBV18 | NA | CASSPGLALVEQYF | TGTGCCAGCTCACCGGGCCTAGCGTTGGTCGAGCAGTACTTC
NA | TRBJ2-7 | 15 | TRBV27 | TRBD2 | CASSRRLAGGNEQYF | TGTGCCAGCAGTCGCAGACTAGCGGGAGGGAACGAGCAGTACTTC
NA | TRBJ1-2 | 14 | TRBV6-6 | NA | CASSYVRGASGYTF | TGTGCCAGCAGTTACGTTCGGGGCGCGAGTGGCTACACCTTC